This TCR beta chain was profiled in a study of STAT5B mutations in CD4+ large granular lymphocyte leukemia. Study-level results: Without putative leukemic clones, patient CD4-sorted repertoires remained more clonal than healthy CD4+ repertoires. Top patient clones used TRBV06 genes more often: 8/27 versus 2/35 in controls.

This CDR3 is 14 amino acids long. V lost 4 bases, J lost 5 bases, and 14 bases lay in between. Looked up from germline, CDR1 is WSHSY and CDR2 is SAAADI. A remark on this clone: What it binds is not known.

Control samples were healthy donors' buffy coats. Under the authors' procedure: The detection floor for productive clonotype frequency was 2.59 x 10-5. Data came from immunoSEQ multiplex PCR; TCRdb stores just in-frame clones and leaves some out. The DNA gave D and trimming, while V, J and clone size come from that table. The data show about 34,000 clones, with about 70% seen just once and less than 2.5% held by the top ten. Sequenced material: CD4+ T cells from blood buffy coats. This chain joins TRBV10-2 and TRBJ1-1, with D tentatively TRBD1 (5 bases). This clonotype was sampled from a human donor in good health. CDR3 amino acids: CASSAAPRGTEAFF. Written as DNA, the CDR3 is TGCGCCAGCAGTGCGGCCCCGAGGGGTACTGAAGCTTTCTTT.